Below are 25 T cell receptor beta chains sequenced from a single sample in a study of T cells in Graves' hyperthyroidism and ophthalmopathy. RNA transcripts served as the template for amplifying TCR beta CDR3 regions. Using the HTBI primer set, a first-round RT-PCR was run on the TCR CDR3. TCRdb analysed the multiplex PCR reads with MiXCR anew, one entry per CDR3 protein. In the table there are roughly 380,000 distinct CDR3 sequences, around 15% of which are singletons. Sequencing used blood. The receptors derive from a woman in her late teens or twenties with Graves' hyperthyroidism.

The gene calls are TRBV10-3 and TRBJ1-3; 7 bases are a match to TRBD1. Germline-derived CDR1 and CDR2 are ENHRY and SYGVKD. This CDR3 comprises 15 residues. V lost 7 bases, J lost 0 bases, and 6 bases stayed unmatched. DNA of the CDR3: TGTGCCATCACCGCGACAGGGCCCTCTGGAAACACCATATATTTT. Translating gives CAITATGPSGNTIYF.

At least ten counts were recorded for this clonotype. This sequence joins TRBV18 and TRBJ1-1; D is uncertain. Germline lookup yields CDR1 KGHSH and CDR2 LQKENI. The germline V and J ends were trimmed by 5 bases and 1 base, with 8 bases remaining between them. CDR3 length equals 13 residues. CDR3 sequence: CASSFEKNTEAFF. The CDR3 nucleotides are TGTGCCAGCTCATTTGAGAAGAACACTGAAGCTTTCTTT.

The gene calls are TRBV12-3 or TRBV12-4 and TRBJ2-3, with TRBD2 identical over 9 bases. V was clipped by 1 base and J by 1 base; unmatched bases: 9. The CDR3 is 18 amino acids. The CDR3 sequence is CASSLVFGQREGTDTQYF. Here the CDR3 DNA reads TGTGCCAGCAGTTTAGTTTTCGGGCAGCGGGAGGGCACAGATACGCAGTATTTT.

The table lists this clonotype with many counts. The chain has TRBV6-1 and TRBJ2-2; TRBD1 aligns across 10 bases. V lost 7 bases, J lost 6 bases, and 11 bases stayed unmatched. The CDR3 runs 16 residues. CDR1 is MNHNS, CDR2 SASEGT, per germline. CDR3 in amino acids: CASTSDRGFVAGELFF. CDR3 DNA: TGTGCCAGCACATCGGACAGGGGGTTCGTAGCCGGGGAGCTGTTTTTT.

There are many counts of this clonotype. The gene calls are TRBV18 and TRBJ2-3; D not certain. Germline V lookup: CDR1 KGHSH, CDR2 LQKENI. There are 14 residues in the CDR3. V shed 0 bases and J shed 0 bases, with 4 bases lying between them. CDR3 in amino acids: CASSPPTSTDTQYF. The CDR3 DNA reads as TGTGCCAGCTCACCACCGACGAGCACAGATACGCAGTATTTT.

Points on this clonotype: A read error is possible here, since a much larger clone lies one base away. The chain recombines TRBV12-3 or TRBV12-4 with TRBJ1-4; a possible D gene is TRBD1 (5 bases). The CDR3 consists of 19 residues. The CDR3 sequence: CASSSSGTLKDPTNEKLSF. In DNA form, the CDR3 reads TGTGCCAGCAGTTCATCCGGGACGTTAAAGGACCCAACTAATGAAAAACTGTCTTTT.

The chain recombines TRBV4-1 with TRBJ2-3; D is ambiguous. V lost 0 bases, J lost 7 bases, and 8 bases lay in between. Germline lookup yields CDR1 MGHRA and CDR2 YSYEKL. The CDR3 consists of 13 residues. DNA for the CDR3: TGCGCCAGCAGCCAAGAGGTAGGAAATACGCAGTATTTT. It codes for CASSQEVGNTQYF.

The chain employs TRBV6-4 and TRBJ2-1; either TRBD1 or TRBD2 may supply D (6 bases each). This CDR3 has 15 amino acids. Trimming removed 3 bases from V and 4 bases from J, with 13 bases in between. Germline CDR1 is MRHNA and CDR2 is SNTAGT. Here the CDR3 reads CASSEGQGTYNEQFF. CDR3 nucleotide sequence: TGTGCCAGCAGTGAGGGGCAGGGGACTTACAATGAGCAGTTCTTC.

The table lists this clonotype with a few counts. This sequence joins TRBV28 and TRBJ1-2; no reliable D call. This CDR3 contains 16 residues. V lost 4 bases to trimming and J lost 3 bases, with 18 bases between them. Germline V gene sequence: CDR1 MDHEN, CDR2 SYDVKM. The CDR3 DNA follows: TGTGCCAGCAGTTCGGACCCCACTACGGCGTACTATGGCTACACCTTC. Its protein is CASSSDPTTAYYGYTF.

This clonotype has a count of ten or more. V gene TRBV3-1 combines with J gene TRBJ1-1, with TRBD1 identical over 9 bases. Per the germline V gene, CDR1 is LGHDT and CDR2 is YNNKEL (reference sequence). V shed 3 bases and J 11 bases; nucleotides not matched to a gene: 7. There are 13 residues in the CDR3. CDR3 protein: CASSQAGTGMAFF. DNA for the CDR3: TGTGCCAGCAGCCAGGCCGGGACAGGGATGGCTTTCTTT.

This clonotype was detected a few times. V usage is TRBV6-1 and J usage is TRBJ1-2; D is unresolved. The CDR3 covers 14 residues. The germline V and J ends were trimmed by 3 bases and 12 bases, with 20 bases remaining between them. Germline V lookup: CDR1 MNHNS, CDR2 SASEGT. For the CDR3, the DNA is TGTGCCAGCAGTGATCTTGCGGGTCGCTCGCGCCACACCTTC. It is translated as CASSDLAGRSRHTF.

This clonotype was picked up many times. The chain combines TRBV10-1 with TRBJ2-5; D possibly corresponds to TRBD1 (5 bases). Germline lookup yields CDR1 WNHNN and CDR2 SYGVQD (reference sequence). The CDR3 sequence is 13 residues long. V was cut by 11 bases and J by 7 bases, with 20 bases left in between. CDR3 region: CAPKEQGEATQYF. In DNA form, the CDR3 reads TGCGCCCCCAAAGAGCAGGGTGAGGCGACCCAGTACTTC.

This clonotype appeared many times. This chain uses TRBV9 with TRBJ2-7; TRBD1 matches 9 bases. The J segment lost 0 bases and the V segment lost 4 bases, leaving 8 bases of the junction unmatched. Per germline, CDR1 SGDLS and CDR2 YYNGEE. The CDR3 runs to 16 residues. CDR3: CASSTGTGYPSYEQYF. The CDR3 DNA reads TGTGCCAGCAGCACTGGGACAGGGTACCCCTCCTACGAGCAGTACTTC.

This clonotype was detected many times. The chain carries TRBV20-1 and TRBJ2-1; the D gene is possibly TRBD2 (6 bases). CDR1 DFQATT and CDR2 SNEGSKA come from the germline V gene (reference sequence). V lost 6 bases, J lost 4 bases, and 19 bases lay in between. CDR3 size: 15 residues. CDR3 residues: CSAPKGAGDYNEQFF. CDR3 DNA: TGCAGTGCCCCGAAAGGAGCGGGCGATTACAATGAGCAGTTCTTC.

Of note for this clonotype: Germline is not matched at one junction end, which may reflect a read error. The chain is built from TRBV30 and TRBJ1-1; no clear D. Germline V gene data show CDR1 as GTSNPN and CDR2 as SVGIG (reference sequence). The CDR3 extends over 16 amino acids. The CDR3 loop reads CAWSVSQSLMNTEASF. In DNA, the CDR3 is TGTGCCTGGAGTGTAAGTCAGAGCCTCATGAACACTGAAGCTTCCTTT.

Concerning this clonotype: The conserved phenylalanine or tryptophan normally closing the CDR3 is absent here, so this likely arose from a read error. The gene calls are TRBV28 and TRBJ2-7, with TRBD2 matching 14 bases. This CDR3 is 15 amino acids long. Germline values: CDR1 MDHEN, CDR2 SYDVKM. V shed 5 bases and J 4 bases; nucleotides not matched to a gene: 4. CDR3 nucleotides: TGTGCCAGCAGTCTCCGACTAGCGGGAGGGTACGAGCAGTACCTC. Translating gives CASSLRLAGGYEQYL.

A few counts support this clonotype. The V call is TRBV5-8, the J call TRBJ1-5; D not certain. V was trimmed by 0 bases and J by 4 bases, leaving 14 bases between them. The CDR3 has 16 residues. CDR1 is SGHTS and CDR2 is YDEGEE in the germline V gene. The CDR3: CASSLGSLLGNQPQHF. CDR3 in DNA: TGTGCCAGCAGCTTGGGGTCTCTTTTGGGAAATCAGCCCCAGCATTTT. The full variable domain, with the rest looked up from reference TRBV5-8 and TRBJ1-5, is EAGVTQSPTHLIKTRGQQATLRCSPISGHTSVYWYQQALGLGLQFLLWYDEGEERNRGNFPPRFSGRQFPNYSSELNVNALELEDSALYLCASSLGSLLGNQPQHFGDGTRLSIL.

At least ten counts were recorded for this clonotype. J is TRBJ2-7 and V is TRBV28; 7 positions agree with TRBD1. The trim removed 5 bases at V and 2 bases at J, leaving 9 bases unmatched. Germline V lookup: CDR1 MDHEN, CDR2 SYDVKM. This CDR3 is 15 amino acids long. The CDR3 nucleotides are TGTGCCAGCAGTCCGACAGGGACGTTAACCTACGAGCAGTACTTC. Translating gives CASSPTGTLTYEQYF.

Many counts were recorded for this clonotype. This chain connects TRBV12-3 or TRBV12-4 to TRBJ2-1; 15 positions match TRBD2. CDR3 length: 18 residues. V gave up 1 base and J gave up 8 bases; unmatched junction bases: 9. CDR3 nucleotide sequence: TGTGCCAGCAGTTTAGAGGGACTAGCGGGAGGCAAAGTGTATGAGCAGTTCTTC. Its protein product is CASSLEGLAGGKVYEQFF.

This clonotype was observed at least ten times. The V gene is TRBV5-1, the J gene TRBJ1-1; D unclear. V shed 4 bases and J shed 0 bases, with 13 bases lying between them. The CDR3 is 15 residues long. Germline CDR1 is SGHRS and CDR2 is YFSETQ. CDR3 in DNA: TGCGCCAGCAGCCCCGTCGGGGTCGTGAACACTGAAGCTTTCTTT. Protein product: CASSPVGVVNTEAFF.

The V and J genes are TRBV6-1 and TRBJ2-7, with D perhaps matching TRBD2 (5 bases). The germline CDR1 and CDR2 sequences are MNHNS and SASEGT. V lost 5 bases and J 3 bases, leaving 11 bases between the germline ends. The length of the CDR3 is 13 residues. The CDR3 bases are TGTGCCAGCAGTCTAGACGGGAACTACGAGCAGTACTTC. Residues: CASSLDGNYEQYF.

The sample holds many counts of this clonotype. V and J are TRBV11-2 and TRBJ2-7; D is perhaps TRBD1 (6 bases). Per germline, CDR1 SGHAT and CDR2 FQNNGV. Trimming pared 7 bases from V and 8 bases from J, leaving 24 bases between. The CDR3 has 15 amino acids. The CDR3 region has the DNA TGTGCCAGCACCCTAGAACCCAGCACAGGGTCTCAGCAGTACTTC. It yields the protein CASTLEPSTGSQQYF. Combining the CDR3 with reference TRBV11-2 and TRBJ2-7 gives the whole variable domain EAGVAQSPRYKIIEKRQSVAFWCNPISGHATLYWYQQILGQGPKLLIQFQNNGVVDDSQLPKDRFSAERLKGVDSTLKIQPAKLEDSAVYLCASTLEPSTGSQQYFGPGTRLTVT.

A remark on this clonotype: This may come from a read error, since a much larger clone is one base off. The V and J genes are TRBV25-1 and TRBJ1-2; no clear D. V was shortened by 1 base and J by 3 bases, with 15 bases between the two germline ends. Germline V CDR1 and CDR2: MGHDK, SYGVNS. CDR3 length: 16 amino acids. The CDR3 sequence is CASSELGAAGDYGYTF. The CDR3, as DNA: TGTGCCAGCAGTGAATTAGGTGCGGCTGGTGACTATGGCTACACCTTC.

This clonotype was seen ten or more times. This sequence joins TRBV2 and TRBJ2-1, with D unresolved. Germline CDR1 is SNHLY and CDR2 is FYNNEI. V dropped 7 bases and J dropped 0 bases, with 13 bases sitting between them. CDR3 size: 15 residues. CDR3 nucleotides: TGTGCCAGCACCTTGGACCGGAGCTCCTACAATGAGCAGTTCTTC. Residues: CASTLDRSSYNEQFF.

This clonotype was counted only a few times. The chain uses TRBV30 and TRBJ1-5, with D possibly matching TRBD1 (5 bases). V lost 2 bases, J lost 7 bases, and 12 bases lay in between. CDR3 length: 13 amino acids. Germline assignment: CDR1 GTSNPN and CDR2 SVGIG (reference sequence). CDR3 residues: CAWSQGRRQPQHF. CDR3 nucleotides: TGTGCCTGGAGTCAGGGAAGGCGGCAGCCCCAGCATTTT.